This is a list of T cell receptor beta chains from one sample in a study of blood T cell repertoires in COVID-19. Sequencing used immunoSEQ multiplex PCR; TCRdb keeps in-frame clones, though not all of them. The sample holds 190,000 or so clones; approximately 86% are singletons and the top ten take around 4%. The sequenced material came from PBMCs or T cells enriched from blood (not recorded which). These TCRs come from a woman aged 25 to 39 who had been exposed to COVID-19. The CDR3 runs from the conserved cysteine through the conserved F or W. A D gene is named only where the DNA matches it firmly. A clone size is listed for some rows: how often the clone was seen (once, few, many), or a class if it is expanded.

NA	12	TRBV2	NA	TRBJ1-2	TGTGCCAGCAGGGGAGACGCCTATGGCTACACCTTC	CASRGDAYGYTF
NA	13	TRBV10-3	NA	TRBJ1-1	TGTGCCATCAGTGTAGACATGAACACTGAAGCTTTCTTT	CAISVDMNTEAFF
NA	13	TRBV10-3	TRBD1	TRBJ2-7	TGTGCCATCACCGCCGACAGGGTGGGCGAGCAGTACTTC	CAITADRVGEQYF
NA	12	TRBV12-3/TRBV12-4	NA	TRBJ1-2	TGTGCCAGCAGTTACGGGGACTATGGCTACACCTTC	CASSYGDYGYTF
NA	11	TRBV6-5	TRBD2	TRBJ2-3	TGTGCCAGCGGGAGGGCAGATACGCAGTATTTT	CASGRADTQYF
NA	13	TRBV9	NA	TRBJ1-5	TGTGCCAGCAGCGTATCACCAGGGCAGCCCCAGCATTTT	CASSVSPGQPQHF
NA	16	TRBV19	TRBD2	TRBJ2-7	TGTGCCAGTAGTATAGGAACGCGGGGGGCTGTATACGAGCAGTACTTC	CASSIGTRGAVYEQYF
NA	14	TRBV11-2	TRBD1	TRBJ2-3	TGTGCCAGCAGCTTGAAAGGGGGCTCAGATACGCAGTATTTT	CASSLKGGSDTQYF
NA	15	TRBV5-1	NA	TRBJ1-1	TGCGCCAGCAGCTTGGTGGGGACACCGAACACTGAAGCTTTCTTT	CASSLVGTPNTEAFF
NA	19	TRBV24-1	TRBD1	TRBJ1-2	TGTGCCACCAGTGACGGATACACAGGGGGCCCGACCTCAAACTATGGCTACACCTTC	CATSDGYTGGPTSNYGYTF
NA	9	TRBV10-3	NA	TRBJ1-5	TGTGCCGTATATTGGCCCCAGCATTTT	CAVYWPQHF
NA	15	TRBV4-2	NA	TRBJ1-3	TGTGCCAGCAGCCGCGACCGGGGATCTGGAAACACCATATATTTT	CASSRDRGSGNTIYF
NA	11	TRBV30	NA	TRBJ1-2	TGTGCCTGGAAAACAGGGTCGGGCTACACCTTC	CAWKTGSGYTF
once	15	TRBV24-1	TRBD1	TRBJ1-2	TGTGCCACCAGTGACCCTGGACAGGGGGTATATGGCTACACCTTC	CATSDPGQGVYGYTF
NA	13	TRBV19	NA	TRBJ1-5	TGTGCCAGTAGTCCCCGCAGGGATCAGCCCCAGCATTTT	CASSPRRDQPQHF
NA	12	TRBV12-3/TRBV12-4	NA	TRBJ1-5	TGTGCCAGCACCATTCAAAAACAGCCCCAGCATTTT	CASTIQKQPQHF
NA	15	TRBV5-4	TRBD1	TRBJ2-7	TGTGCCAGCAGCCTACCCGGGACAGGGATCTACGAGCAGTACTTC	CASSLPGTGIYEQYF